Reported below is one T cell receptor beta chain. As yet, its antigen is unknown. Clones were sequenced by immunoSEQ multiplex PCR, and TCRdb holds only the in-frame ones, with some missing. This sample yields roughly 65,000 clones, of which about 80% are seen a single time; over 10% belongs to the top ten. These data belong to a study of T cell responses to AZD1222 COVID-19 vaccine. Study-level points and caveats: The sample set comprised mostly white British donors with more females, and clonal diversity was possibly underestimated. Breadth and depth of Spike-specific TCRs rose after two AZD1222 doses.

The CDR3 has 12 residues. Per the germline V gene, CDR1 is SGDLS and CDR2 is YYNGEE. Trimming left V 6 bases short and J 8 bases short, with 14 bases between. The rearrangement links TRBV9 to TRBJ1-2, with D hard to call. The sample consisted of peripheral blood, taken on day 0 of AZD1222 vaccination. The sequence derives from an adult in good health. The CDR3 loop reads CASTSGDRGYTF. The CDR3 nucleotides read TGTGCCAGCACGTCTGGGGATCGGGGCTACACCTTC.